This TCR beta chain originates from a study of blood T cell repertoires in COVID-19. In germline, CDR1 is SGHVS, CDR2 FQNEAQ. The CDR3 runs 14 residues. Trimming removed 0 bases at V and 7 bases at J, with 9 bases between. The assay was immunoSEQ multiplex PCR, and TCRdb's table has in-frame clones only and misses some. The sample yields 150,000 to 200,000 clones, roughly nine tenths seen once. A few counts support this clone. The source material was peripheral blood. The J gene is TRBJ1-4, the V gene TRBV7-8; D remains unclear. The receptor was isolated from a woman aged 55-75 years with COVID-19, enrolled during active disease. The CDR3 region is CASSLARTLEKLFF. Written as DNA, the CDR3 is TGTGCCAGCAGCTTAGCGAGGACTCTTGAAAAACTGTTTTTT. The variable domain in full, with the rest retrieved from reference TRBV7-8 and TRBJ1-4, is GAGVSQSPRYKVAKRGQDVALRCDPISGHVSLFWYQQALGQGPEFLTYFQNEAQLDKSGLPSDRFFAERPEGSVSTLKIQRTQQEDSAVYLCASSLARTLEKLFFGSGTQLSVL.